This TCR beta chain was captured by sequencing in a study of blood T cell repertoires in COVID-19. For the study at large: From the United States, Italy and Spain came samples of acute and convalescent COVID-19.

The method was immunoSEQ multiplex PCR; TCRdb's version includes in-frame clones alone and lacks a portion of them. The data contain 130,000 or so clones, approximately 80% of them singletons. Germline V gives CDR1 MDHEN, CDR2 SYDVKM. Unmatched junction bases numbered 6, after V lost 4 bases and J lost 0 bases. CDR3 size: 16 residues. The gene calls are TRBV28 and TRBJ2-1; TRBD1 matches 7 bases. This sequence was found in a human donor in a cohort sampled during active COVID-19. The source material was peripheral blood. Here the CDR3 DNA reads TGTGCCAGCAGTTCCGGACAGGCGAGCTCCTACAATGAGCAGTTCTTC. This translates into CASSSGQASSYNEQFF.